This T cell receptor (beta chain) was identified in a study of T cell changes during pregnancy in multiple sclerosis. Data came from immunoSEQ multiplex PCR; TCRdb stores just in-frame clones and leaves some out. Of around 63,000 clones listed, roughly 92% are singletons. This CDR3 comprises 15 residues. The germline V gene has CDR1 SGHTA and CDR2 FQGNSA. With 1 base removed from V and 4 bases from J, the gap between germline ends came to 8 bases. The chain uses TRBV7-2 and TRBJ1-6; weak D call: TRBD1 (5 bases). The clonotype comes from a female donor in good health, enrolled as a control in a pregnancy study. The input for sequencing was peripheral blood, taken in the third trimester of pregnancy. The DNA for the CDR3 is TGTGCCAGCAGCTTAGGTCAGGGATATAATTCACCCCTCCACTTT. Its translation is CASSLGQGYNSPLHF.